Below, 25 T cell receptor beta chains from the same sample are listed, as sequenced in a study of molecular identifiers for immune sequencing clone quantification (dated by TCRdb to 2016 to 2019). Receptors were amplified or captured by PCR. The sample was run on an Illumina HiSeq 4000. TCRdb trimmed public reads at Q25 via fastp, called clones via MiXCR and kept in-frame beta chains. Identical CDR3 protein sequences are pooled into one entry, listed with their most common genes and DNA. This sample is represented by roughly 93,000 distinct CDR3 sequences; roughly 19% of them were singletons. Roughly 0.8% of the sample is in the top ten clones. Sample: naive CD8+ T cells from blood, with Jurkat cell RNA spiked in. What this sample's cell subset or site label stands for: FACS-sorted CD8+CD4-CCR7+CD45RA+ naive T cells. These receptor sequences come from a human donor in good health. Some libraries in this study had Jurkat cell RNA spiked in.

This clonotype was counted at least ten times. The rearrangement links TRBV12-3 or TRBV12-4 to TRBJ2-3, with 8 nucleotides matching TRBD2. This CDR3 has 15 amino acids. The V and J ends lost 8 bases and 5 bases, in that order; junction bases with no gene match: 12. The CDR3 reads CASGRPGLVQDTQYF. CDR3 bases: TGTGCCAGCGGGCGACCGGGACTAGTTCAAGATACGCAGTATTTT.

Many counts were recorded for this clonotype. V gene TRBV7-2 combines with J gene TRBJ2-1, with 11 nucleotides matching TRBD2. This CDR3 is built from 14 residues. In germline, CDR1 is SGHTA, CDR2 FQGNSA. The V segment lost 5 bases and the J segment 9 bases; nucleotides outside the gene matches: 6. CDR3 bases: TGTGCCAGCAGCCACGGGACTAGCGGTTCTGAGCAGTTCTTC. Its translation: CASSHGTSGSEQFF.

This clonotype was found many times. The chain is built from TRBV2 and TRBJ2-5; 9 bases are a match to TRBD2. The V gene end was trimmed by 7 bases and the J gene end by 2 bases; junction bases not matched to a gene: 20. The CDR3 is 19 residues long. The germline V gene encodes CDR1 SNHLY and CDR2 FYNNEI. The CDR3 spells CASIHPAGGPNGSQETQYF. Here the CDR3 DNA reads TGTGCCAGCATCCACCCCGCGGGGGGGCCGAACGGTTCGCAAGAGACCCAGTACTTC.

The sample holds many counts of this clonotype. The chain uses TRBV12-3 or TRBV12-4 and TRBJ2-2; D is possibly TRBD2 (5 bases). The V end lost 2 bases, the J end lost 5 bases, and 15 bases lay between the germline ends. There are 16 residues in the CDR3. The CDR3 sequence is CASSLILTSMTGELFF. The DNA of the CDR3 is TGTGCCAGCAGTTTAATCCTAACTAGTATGACCGGGGAGCTGTTTTTT.

This clonotype turned up a few times. Just one base apart from a much larger clone, this may be a read error. The genes are TRBV7-8 and TRBJ1-5; D might be TRBD1 (6 bases). This CDR3 has 15 amino acids. V shed 11 bases and J shed 9 bases, with 26 bases lying between them. Germline V gives CDR1 SGHVS, CDR2 FQNEAQ. The CDR3 coding sequence is TGTGCCGGCACCCCTTCCGGGACATCAAAGGGGCCCCAGCATTTT. Its translation is CAGTPSGTSKGPQHF.

This clonotype was picked up many times. The V and J genes are TRBV6-4 and TRBJ2-5; D is uncertain. Germline CDR1 is MRHNA and CDR2 is SNTAGT. This CDR3 is 15 amino acids long. Trimming cost V 6 bases and J 0 bases, with 14 bases left between them. Here the CDR3 DNA reads TGTGCCAGCAGATACGTACTAAGGTACCAAGAGACCCAGTACTTC. It codes for CASRYVLRYQETQYF.

This clonotype was observed many times. The CDR3 reads CASTFGLAGVNEQFF. The CDR3 coding sequence is TGTGCCAGCACGTTTGGGCTAGCGGGAGTCAATGAGCAGTTCTTC. The V and J genes are TRBV27 and TRBJ2-1, with 10 positions matching TRBD2. The CDR3 spans 15 residues. After removal of 7 bases from V and 6 bases from J, the junction contained 9 bases not matched to a gene. Germline lookup yields CDR1 MNHEY and CDR2 SMNVEV (reference sequence).

This clonotype was observed at least ten times. V usage is TRBV12-3 or TRBV12-4 and J usage is TRBJ2-3; D remains ambiguous. V lost 5 bases to trimming and J lost 2 bases, with 5 bases between them. The CDR3 extends over 12 amino acids. CDR3 DNA: TGTGCCAGCAGTCAGGCCACAGATACGCAGTATTTT. Residues: CASSQATDTQYF.

This clonotype was recorded many times. The chain couples TRBV28 to TRBJ2-7; unclear D gene. Germline-derived CDR1 and CDR2 are MDHEN and SYDVKM. The germline V and J ends were trimmed by 7 bases and 0 bases, with 10 bases remaining between them. The CDR3 is 13 amino acids. CDR3 sequence: CASTKTVSYEQYF. In nucleotides, the CDR3 is TGTGCCAGCACCAAGACCGTCTCCTACGAGCAGTACTTC.

This clonotype was seen ten or more times. V gene TRBV27 combines with J gene TRBJ2-3, with TRBD2 identical over 11 bases. The CDR3 runs 14 residues. Germline V CDR1 and CDR2: MNHEY, SMNVEV (reference sequence). Trimming took 6 bases from V and 6 from J; bases not matched to a gene: 5. The CDR3 protein is CASSIGLAGDTQYF. The CDR3 DNA follows: TGTGCCAGCAGCATCGGACTAGCGGGTGATACGCAGTATTTT.

The table lists this clonotype with many counts. V and J are TRBV11-2 and TRBJ2-7; tentatively, D is TRBD2 (6 bases). The CDR3 loop spans 18 amino acids. Trimming took off 0 bases at V and 3 bases at J, with 21 bases between the two ends. The germline V gene has CDR1 SGHAT and CDR2 FQNNGV. CDR3 sequence reads: CASSLDPYRVGGDYEQYF. The CDR3 DNA reads TGTGCCAGCAGCTTAGATCCTTACCGCGTCGGAGGGGACTACGAGCAGTACTTC.

In this sample, this clonotype turned up many times. The V gene is TRBV9, the J gene TRBJ2-3, with D possibly matching TRBD2 (6 bases). CDR1 is SGDLS and CDR2 is YYNGEE in the germline V gene. The CDR3 consists of 16 residues. V lost 4 bases and J 6 bases, leaving 21 bases between the germline ends. The CDR3 loop reads CASSPSTLARQDTQYF. As DNA, the CDR3 is TGTGCCAGCAGCCCAAGTACACTAGCCCGACAGGATACGCAGTATTTT.

This clonotype was seen at least ten times. The chain joins TRBV7-9 to TRBJ2-7; D is possibly TRBD1 (5 bases). The V end was cut by 3 bases, the J end by 4 bases, with 13 bases between. Germline-derived CDR1 and CDR2 are SEHNR and FQNEAQ (reference sequence). CDR3 size: 14 residues. This CDR3 is CASSFPARAYEQYF. In nucleotides, the CDR3 is TGTGCCAGCAGCTTCCCGGCCAGGGCTTACGAGCAGTACTTC. The whole variable domain, filled in from reference TRBV7-9 and TRBJ2-7, reads DTGVSQNPRHKITKRGQNVTFRCDPISEHNRLYWYRQTLGQGPEFLTYFQNEAQLEKSRLLSDRFSAERPKGSFSTLEIQRTEQGDSAMYLCASSFPARAYEQYFGPGTRLTVT.

This sequence joins TRBV11-2 and TRBJ2-7; D unclear. In germline, CDR1 is SGHAT, CDR2 FQNNGV. Trimming stripped 4 bases from V and 0 bases from J, with 25 bases between. The CDR3 loop spans 19 amino acids. The DNA for the CDR3 is TGTGCCAGCAGCTCCCACTACCGACCCTTTATCCCCGACTCCTACGAGCAGTACTTC. Amino acid sequence: CASSSHYRPFIPDSYEQYF. Full variable domain (remainder filled in from reference TRBV11-2 and TRBJ2-7): EAGVAQSPRYKIIEKRQSVAFWCNPISGHATLYWYQQILGQGPKLLIQFQNNGVVDDSQLPKDRFSAERLKGVDSTLKIQPAKLEDSAVYLCASSSHYRPFIPDSYEQYFGPGTRLTVT.

Note on this clonotype: A read error is possible here, since a much larger clone lies one base away. V is TRBV28 and J is TRBJ2-2; possibly TRBD2 for D (5 bases). The V gene's germline CDR1 is MDHEN and CDR2 SYDVKM. Trimming removed 8 bases at V and 7 bases at J, with 17 bases between. The CDR3 totals 14 residues. The CDR3 DNA reads TGTGCCAGCGAGTACGGGAAGAATGGCGGGGAGCTGTTTTTT. As protein: CASEYGKNGGELFF.

This clonotype was recorded at least ten times. In DNA, the CDR3 is TGCGCCAGCAGCCAAGAGGTTCGACAGGGTCCGAGCGATGAGCAGTTCTTC. As protein: CASSQEVRQGPSDEQFF. The chain recombines TRBV4-3 with TRBJ2-1; 7 nucleotides align to TRBD1. Germline V gives CDR1 LGHNA, CDR2 YSLEER. The CDR3 length is 17 residues. V lost 0 bases and J lost 8; bases outside the gene matches: 13.

This clonotype was found a few times. A single base separates this from a much larger clone, so it may be a read error. The V and J genes are TRBV20-1 and TRBJ2-7, with 10 bases that match TRBD2. Trimming took 0 bases from V and 9 from J; bases not matched to a gene: 17. The CDR3 is 17 residues long. Germline V CDR1 and CDR2: DFQATT, SNEGSKA (reference sequence). CDR3 in amino acids: CSARDSLSSGGLDGQYF. In DNA form, the CDR3 reads TGCAGTGCTAGAGATTCCCTCTCTAGCGGGGGCCTCGACGGGCAGTACTTC.

This sequence joins TRBV24-1 and TRBJ2-1; D call uncertain. CDR1 KGHDR and CDR2 SFDVKD come from the germline V gene. The CDR3 covers 11 residues. Trimming took off 3 bases at V and 10 bases at J, with 6 bases between the two ends. The DNA of the CDR3 is TGTGCCACCAGTGATGCCCTCGAGCAGTTCTTC. Residues: CATSDALEQFF.

This clonotype has at least ten counts. This chain links TRBV3-1 with TRBJ1-3; 7 nucleotides match TRBD1. J gave up 2 bases and V 5 bases, and 9 bases lay outside the gene matches. CDR3 length equals 16 residues. The germline V gene encodes CDR1 LGHDT and CDR2 YNNKEL (reference sequence). The CDR3 DNA is TGTGCCAGCAGCGCCTACAGGGGCCCCCCTGGAAACACCATATATTTT. Its translation is CASSAYRGPPGNTIYF.

The sample holds a few counts of this clonotype. A read error is possible here, since a much larger clone lies one base away. The conserved phenylalanine or tryptophan normally closing the CDR3 is absent here, so this likely arose from a read error. V gene TRBV5-1 combines with J gene TRBJ2-7, with 10 bases that match TRBD1. The germline V gene encodes CDR1 SGHRS and CDR2 YFSETQ. V was pared by 4 bases and J by 2 bases, with 3 bases of the junction left unmatched. CDR3 length: 14 residues. The chain's CDR3 is CASSGTGVTYEQYY. The DNA of the CDR3 is TGCGCCAGCAGCGGGACAGGGGTCACCTACGAGCAGTACTAC.

This chain uses TRBV5-1 with TRBJ2-7; no reliable D call. The length of the CDR3 is 15 residues. Germline loops: CDR1 SGHRS, CDR2 YFSETQ. V was clipped by 3 bases and J by 1 base, with 14 bases between them. CDR3 residues: CASSWGRVGSYEQYF. Here the CDR3 DNA reads TGCGCCAGCAGCTGGGGAAGGGTAGGTTCCTACGAGCAGTACTTC.

This clonotype was picked up a small number of times. The CDR3 bases are TGCGCCAGCAGCCAAGATGCAGGGGACCCCACCCTCTACGAGCAGTACTTC. It encodes CASSQDAGDPTLYEQYF. The gene calls are TRBV4-3 and TRBJ2-7; TRBD1 might be the D (6 bases). The germline V gene encodes CDR1 LGHNA and CDR2 YSLEER. Trimming left V 0 bases short and J 3 bases short, with 18 bases between. The CDR3 covers 17 residues.

Remarks on this clonotype: A read error may be the cause here, since a much bigger clone is one base away. This chain uses TRBV4-2 with TRBJ2-6, with D perhaps being TRBD1 or TRBD2 (5 bases each). V lost 1 base and J lost 5, with 15 bases in between. The CDR3 loop spans 17 amino acids. The germline CDR1 and CDR2 sequences are LGHNA and YNFKEQ. The CDR3 loop is CASSQGLGDPRANVLTF. In DNA, the CDR3 is TGTGCCAGCAGCCAAGGTTTAGGGGACCCTAGGGCCAACGTCCTGACTTTC.

This clonotype was recorded many times. CDR3 coding DNA: TGTGCCAGCAGCCCCCCGGGACAGGGCCGCTACGAGCAGTACTTC. Amino acid sequence: CASSPPGQGRYEQYF. The chain links TRBV7-9 to TRBJ2-7, with 9 nucleotides matching TRBD1. Germline-derived CDR1 and CDR2 are SEHNR and FQNEAQ (reference sequence). The CDR3 has 15 amino acids. J lost 3 bases, V lost 5 bases, and 8 bases had no gene match.

This clonotype was detected many times. The V gene is TRBV27, the J gene TRBJ1-1; D is possibly TRBD1 (5 bases). The CDR3 length is 14 residues. Germline assignment: CDR1 MNHEY and CDR2 SMNVEV (reference sequence). The V end was cut by 2 bases, the J end by 1 base, with 8 bases between. Here the CDR3 reads CASSLVGQNTEAFF. In DNA, the CDR3 is TGTGCCAGCAGTTTAGTGGGGCAGAACACTGAAGCTTTCTTT.